These T cell receptor beta chains were read from a single sample in a study of OX40 agonist ivuxolimab in advanced cancers. Assay: immunoSEQ multiplex PCR; the TCRdb copy retains only in-frame clones and omits some. The data contain 70,000 or so clones, about 90% of them seen just once; the ten biggest clones take up about 7.1%. The sequences come from CD4+ or CD8+ T cells sorted from blood, collected in a trial of the OX40 agonist ivuxolimab. The receptors stem from an adult with an advanced solid tumor such as melanoma, head and neck, liver or kidney cancer. Each CDR3 is given with its conserved first and last residue.

j_call: TRBJ2-7; v_call: TRBV5-8; cdr3_aa: CASSLMGQGGYEQYF
j_call: TRBJ2-3; v_call: TRBV4-1; cdr3_aa: CASSQEMPLTDTQYF
j_call: TRBJ2-1; v_call: TRBV13; cdr3_aa: CASSFGFSGGTSYNEQFF
j_call: TRBJ1-5; v_call: TRBV11-2; cdr3_aa: CASSLNSLQPQHF
j_call: TRBJ2-3; v_call: TRBV9; cdr3_aa: CASSVLGHGTDTQYF
j_call: TRBJ2-7; v_call: TRBV4-1; cdr3_aa: CASSHPGSYEQYF
j_call: TRBJ2-1; v_call: TRBV12-5; cdr3_aa: CASGSDMGSSYNEQFF
j_call: TRBJ2-7; v_call: TRBV13; cdr3_aa: CASSSGERYEQYF
j_call: TRBJ1-5; v_call: TRBV21-1; cdr3_aa: CASSKHRASNSNQPQHF
j_call: TRBJ1-2; v_call: TRBV7-9; cdr3_aa: CASSPVPQGVEGYTF
j_call: TRBJ2-7; v_call: TRBV4-1; cdr3_aa: CASSPRITTGGEAYEQYF
j_call: TRBJ1-5; v_call: TRBV15; cdr3_aa: CATSRWTGDSNQPQHF
j_call: TRBJ1-1; v_call: TRBV6-4; cdr3_aa: CASSDSGGSTEAFF
j_call: TRBJ2-7; v_call: TRBV18; cdr3_aa: CASSARDVPYEQYF
j_call: TRBJ2-3; v_call: TRBV20-1; cdr3_aa: CSAFGTSAQYF
j_call: TRBJ2-2; v_call: TRBV4-1; cdr3_aa: CASSQDARSAGGPIGELFF
j_call: TRBJ2-6; v_call: TRBV18; cdr3_aa: CASSPPSGDTGTSGANVLTF
j_call: TRBJ1-2; v_call: TRBV10-1; cdr3_aa: CASSLGTGLGYTF
j_call: TRBJ2-1; v_call: TRBV7-8; cdr3_aa: CASSLALAYNEQFF
j_call: TRBJ1-1; v_call: TRBV5-6; cdr3_aa: CASSLAGNTEAFF
j_call: TRBJ1-2; v_call: TRBV6-1; cdr3_aa: CASAAGYTF
j_call: TRBJ1-2; v_call: TRBV5-4; cdr3_aa: CASSLEQTDHYGYTF
j_call: TRBJ1-4; v_call: TRBV2; cdr3_aa: CASRPFGHNEKLFF
j_call: TRBJ2-7; v_call: TRBV10-1; cdr3_aa: CASSEHQGYEQYF
j_call: TRBJ2-7; v_call: TRBV13; cdr3_aa: CASSPPPGLAGVNYEQYF
j_call: TRBJ1-2; v_call: TRBV27; cdr3_aa: CASSEPGNYGYTF
j_call: TRBJ2-1; v_call: TRBV4-3; cdr3_aa: CASSQGPGGGPYNEQFF
j_call: TRBJ2-1; v_call: TRBV5-4; cdr3_aa: CASSLGLESYNEQFF
j_call: TRBJ1-5; v_call: TRBV14; cdr3_aa: CASSQDPGHNREQPQHF
j_call: TRBJ2-3; v_call: TRBV29-1; cdr3_aa: CSGKGEMVRTDTQYF
j_call: TRBJ2-7; v_call: TRBV4-2; cdr3_aa: CASSQWLLYEQYF
j_call: TRBJ2-7; v_call: TRBV30; cdr3_aa: CAWTSGTGEYEQYF
j_call: TRBJ2-7; v_call: TRBV6-1; cdr3_aa: CASSEAPGAAYEQYF
j_call: TRBJ2-2; v_call: TRBV4-3; cdr3_aa: CASSPLRVDTGELFF
j_call: TRBJ2-1; v_call: TRBV9; cdr3_aa: CASSVNRDRPTNEQFF
j_call: TRBJ2-7; v_call: TRBV18; cdr3_aa: CASSPGGGAYEQYF
j_call: TRBJ2-7; v_call: TRBV10-2; cdr3_aa: CASSEFLPRGSYEQYF
j_call: TRBJ2-2; v_call: TRBV9; cdr3_aa: CASSVSGGPTGELFF
j_call: TRBJ1-6; v_call: TRBV7-6; cdr3_aa: CASSSQNSPLHF
j_call: TRBJ2-1; v_call: TRBV9; cdr3_aa: CASSVERDPYNEQFF
j_call: TRBJ2-7; v_call: TRBV13; cdr3_aa: CASSYRLAGGHVDTYEQYF
j_call: TRBJ2-1; v_call: TRBV7-9; cdr3_aa: CASSPPGLAGFNEQFF
j_call: TRBJ2-7; v_call: TRBV6-5; cdr3_aa: CASSYSVGQGSYEQYF